These 7 T cell receptor beta chains were all obtained from the same sample, sequenced in a study of spatial heterogeneity in lung cancer. TCRdb re-called the 5' RACE reads with MiXCR, one entry per CDR3 protein. The sample lists 35,000 to 45,000 distinct CDR3 sequences; around 5.5% were seen once. Time point noted: sample taken at primary tumor resection. Extraction of whole RNA from tumor, nontumor lung or frozen PBMC preceded unsorted sequencing. Sequencing was performed on PBMCs, taken at surgery. The source is a female donor with early-stage non-small cell lung cancer.

This clonotype has only a few counts. The chain joins TRBV28 to TRBJ1-3; 10 positions agree with TRBD1. The V and J ends lost 2 bases and 3 bases, in that order; junction bases with no gene match: 4. This CDR3 has 16 residues. Germline V gene data show CDR1 as MDHEN and CDR2 as SYDVKM. For the CDR3, the DNA is TGTGCCAGCAGTTTAGAGACAGGGGGCTATGGAAACACCATATATTTT. Translated: CASSLETGGYGNTIYF.

This clonotype has ten or more counts. The J gene is TRBJ1-4, the V gene TRBV15; D is possibly TRBD1 (6 bases). The CDR3 runs to 14 residues. Germline CDR1 LNHNV, CDR2 YYDKDF (reference sequence). Trimming removed 2 bases from V and 3 bases from J, with 7 bases in between. This chain's CDR3 is CATSRQGSNEKLFF. The CDR3 bases are TGTGCCACCAGCAGACAGGGGTCTAATGAAAAACTGTTTTTT.

Only a few counts were recorded for this clonotype. The rearrangement joins TRBV6-5 to TRBJ1-5; unclear D gene. Trimming left V 8 bases short and J 3 bases short, with 5 bases between. CDR3 length equals 11 residues. Germline V gene lookup returns CDR1 MNHEY and CDR2 SVGAGI. This CDR3 is CASGLNQPQHF. The CDR3 nucleotides are TGTGCCAGCGGCCTCAATCAGCCCCAGCATTTT.

This clonotype has a handful of counts. The DNA for the CDR3 is TGTGCCTCGGGGGGGGGCACAGATACGCAGTATTTT. Amino acid sequence: CASGGGTDTQYF. The V and J genes are TRBV12-3 or TRBV12-4 and TRBJ2-3, with 8 nucleotides matching TRBD2. This CDR3 comprises 12 residues. After removal of 11 bases from V and 1 base from J, the junction contained 2 bases not matched to a gene.

This chain joins TRBV7-2 and TRBJ2-7; TRBD2 matches at 7 bases. Germline V lookup: CDR1 SGHTA, CDR2 FQGNSA. After removal of 2 bases from V and 3 bases from J, the junction contained 7 bases not matched to a gene. The CDR3 has 15 amino acids. The CDR3 here is CASSLTPGGIYEQYF. CDR3 in DNA: TGTGCCAGCAGCTTAACCCCGGGGGGTATCTACGAGCAGTACTTC.

The chain recombines TRBV11-3 with TRBJ2-3, with TRBD2 identical over 7 bases. The V and J ends lost 0 bases and 0 bases, in that order; junction bases with no gene match: 9. The CDR3 length is 18 residues. Germline V gives CDR1 SGHNT, CDR2 YENEEA. The CDR3 coding sequence is TGTGCCAGCAGCTTAGACGGTGGCGGGGGACCAAGCACAGATACGCAGTATTTT. As protein: CASSLDGGGGPSTDTQYF.

Relative to its sample, this clonotype is medium-sized. The V call is TRBV7-3, the J call TRBJ2-7; 7 bases are shared with TRBD2. The CDR3 covers 13 residues. Trimming took 1 base from V and 6 from J; bases not matched to a gene: 3. Germline values: CDR1 SGHTA, CDR2 FQGTGA. CDR3 bases: TGTGCCAGCAGCTTAAATCCGGGGGGCGAGCAGTACTTC. This translates into CASSLNPGGEQYF.